One sample yielded the 11 T cell receptor beta chains listed below, sequenced in a study of T-cell memory formation after mild COVID-19. One entry per CDR3 protein results from TCRdb running MiXCR on the 5' RACE reads. The repertoire holds 470,000 or so distinct CDR3 sequences, around a quarter seen once, with approximately 12% in the top ten. The sequenced sample was PBMCs or a T cell subset sorted from them (not recorded which). Every receptor here comes from an adult woman who had mild COVID-19 (a few samples of this study predate the infection). Cell type and time point are not known.

This sequence joins TRBV18 and TRBJ1-3; TRBD1 aligns across 9 bases. With V trimmed by 6 bases and J by 1 base, 4 bases remained unmatched. This CDR3 is 15 amino acids long. Germline V gives CDR1 KGHSH, CDR2 LQKENI. The CDR3 DNA reads TGTGCCAGCTCTACCGGGACAGGGTCTGGAAACACCATATATTTT. Protein sequence: CASSTGTGSGNTIYF.

This clonotype was found many times. V is TRBV29-1 and J is TRBJ2-5; weak D call: TRBD2 (5 bases). The V gene's germline CDR1 is SQVTM and CDR2 ANQGSEA. Trimming shortened V by 1 base and J by 5 bases, and 11 bases separated the two germline ends. This CDR3 contains 13 residues. In DNA, the CDR3 is TGCAGCGTTGAAGGGGGAGTCGCTGAGACCCAGTACTTC. Amino acid sequence: CSVEGGVAETQYF. The entire variable domain, with the rest obtained from reference TRBV29-1 and TRBJ2-5, is as follows: SAVISQKPSRDICQRGTSLTIQCQVDSQVTMMFWYRQQPGQSLTLIATANQGSEATYESGFVIDKFPISRPNLTFSTLTVSNMSPEDSSIYLCSVEGGVAETQYFGPGTRLLVL.

The J gene is TRBJ2-3, the V gene TRBV5-1; D might be TRBD1 or TRBD2, each matching 5 bases. The germline V gene encodes CDR1 SGHRS and CDR2 YFSETQ. There are 15 residues in the CDR3. V was cut by 3 bases and J by 4 bases, with 15 bases left in between. Written as DNA, the CDR3 is TGCGCCAGCAGCTCCGGGACCCTGGGCTCAGATACGCAGTATTTT. It is translated as CASSSGTLGSDTQYF.

This clonotype was picked up a small number of times. The chain employs TRBV7-2 and TRBJ1-6, with D perhaps matching TRBD1 (6 bases). Per the germline V gene, CDR1 is SGHTA and CDR2 is FQGNSA. This CDR3 spans 15 amino acids. Trimming left V 1 base short and J 8 bases short, with 12 bases between. This CDR3 reads CASSLEQGYDSPLHF. The DNA for the CDR3 is TGTGCCAGCAGCTTAGAACAGGGATATGATTCACCCCTCCACTTT. The full variable domain, with the rest looked up from reference TRBV7-2 and TRBJ1-6, is GAGVSQSPSNKVTEKGKDVELRCDPISGHTALYWYRQSLGQGLEFLIYFQGNSAPDKSGLPSDRFSAERTGGSVSTLTIQRTQQEDSAVYLCASSLEQGYDSPLHFGNGTRLTVT.

The V and J genes are TRBV5-1 and TRBJ2-6, with a possible D match to TRBD1 (6 bases). This CDR3 is built from 17 residues. V lost 7 bases, J lost 3 bases, and 20 bases lay in between. Germline loops: CDR1 SGHRS, CDR2 YFSETQ. The CDR3 nucleotides read TGCGCCAGCTTTAGGGGTCAGGGGTCTCGTGGGGCCAACGTCCTGACTTTC. It specifies CASFRGQGSRGANVLTF.

This clonotype was counted a few times. DNA for the CDR3: TGCGCCAGCAGCCCTTTTACGGCGTCTGGGGCCAACGTCCTGACTTTC. It codes for CASSPFTASGANVLTF. V is TRBV4-3 and J is TRBJ2-6, with D unresolved. From germline, CDR1 is LGHNA and CDR2 YSLEER. Trimming pared 4 bases from V and 1 base from J, leaving 11 bases between. The CDR3 sequence is 16 residues long.

V gene TRBV30 combines with J gene TRBJ2-1; TRBD1 agrees at 12 bases. The CDR3 runs to 17 residues. CDR1 and CDR2 (germline): GTSNPN, SVGIG (reference sequence). J was trimmed by 5 bases and V by 2 bases; bases with no gene match: 10. The CDR3 nucleotides are TGTGCCTGGAGTTATGCCGGGACAGGGGGCAATAACAATGAGCAGTTCTTC. This encodes CAWSYAGTGGNNNEQFF.

The gene calls are TRBV5-1 and TRBJ1-1; 7 bases are a match to TRBD1. J lost 4 bases, V lost 0 bases, and 6 bases had no gene match. CDR3 length: 15 residues. Germline-derived CDR1 and CDR2 are SGHRS and YFSETQ. CDR3 in DNA: TGCGCCAGCAGCTTGGGAGAGGGGGCGGTCACTGAAGCTTTCTTT. Its protein product is CASSLGEGAVTEAFF.

This clonotype showed up just once. J is TRBJ1-1 and V is TRBV27; 8 bases are shared with TRBD1. J gave up 3 bases and V 2 bases, and 8 bases lay outside the gene matches. CDR1 is MNHEY, CDR2 SMNVEV, per germline (reference sequence). CDR3 length: 16 residues. The CDR3 DNA reads TGTGCCAGCAGTTTAGGGGCAGGGGGCTCGGACACTGAAGCTTTCTTT. Translating gives CASSLGAGGSDTEAFF.

The rearrangement uses TRBV19 and TRBJ2-5; 8 bases match TRBD2. V lost 9 bases and J lost 4; bases outside the gene matches: 7. CDR1 is LNHDA and CDR2 is SQIVND in the germline V gene (reference sequence). The CDR3 is 13 amino acids. The CDR3 loop reads CASRREGGETQYF. The DNA of the CDR3 is TGTGCCAGCCGCCGGGAGGGGGGAGAGACCCAGTACTTC.

The chain links TRBV5-6 to TRBJ1-2; 8 nucleotides line up with TRBD1. Germline assignment: CDR1 SGHDT and CDR2 YYEEEE. CDR3 length equals 13 residues. V trimming: 4 bases; J trimming: 8 bases; junction bases outside the gene matches: 7. CDR3 amino acids: CASSIRQGNGYTF. The CDR3 DNA sequence: TGTGCCAGCAGCATCCGACAGGGGAACGGCTACACCTTC.